The present TCR beta chain was sequenced within a study of cytomegalovirus exposure and HLA in healthy donors. Study-level points and caveats: At a 0.05 false discovery rate, a later analysis found approximately 15,000 TCR beta sequences to be associated with HLA alleles.

Donors showed nominal health when sampled, although they likely had unrecorded immune exposures. Amplification used 60 Vbeta primers and 13 Jbeta primers. Only in-frame clones appear in the TCRdb table, and some are missing; sequencing was by immunoSEQ multiplex PCR. The table shows about 34,000 clones, with 82% occurring only once. To note about this clone: Its cognate antigen is unknown.

Germline values: CDR1 SGHRS, CDR2 YFSETQ. The CDR3 length is 14 residues. Trimming at V came to 4 bases and at J to 5 bases, leaving 7 bases not matched to a gene. V gene TRBV5-1 combines with J gene TRBJ2-7, with 9 bases identical to TRBD1. The receptor comes from a woman aged 18-29 years in good health and CMV-seropositive. The sequencing sample was made of PBMCs. This CDR3 is CASSRRTGADEQYF. CDR3 sequence (DNA): TGCGCCAGCAGCAGACGGACAGGGGCGGACGAGCAGTACTTC.